A selection of T cell receptor beta chains follows, all from one sample in a study of blood T cell repertoires in COVID-19. Assay: immunoSEQ multiplex PCR; the TCRdb copy retains only in-frame clones and omits some. The table includes around 59,000 clones, 70% to 75% detected once. Source material: peripheral blood. The origin of the receptors is a woman in her forties or fifties with active or convalescent COVID-19. CDR3s include the opening cysteine and the closing phenylalanine or tryptophan. Each record gives: V gene, D gene, clone size, J gene, CDR3 protein, CDR3 DNA. A D gene is named only where the DNA matches it firmly. Clone size is given for some rows only: seen once, a few or many times, or a class if the clone is expanded.

v_gene: TRBV10-2
d_gene: NA
abundance: NA
j_gene: TRBJ1-1
CDR3aa: CASSEFQAAWNTEAFF
CDR3nt: TGCGCCAGCAGTGAGTTTCAGGCAGCTTGGAACACTGAAGCTTTCTTT

v_gene: TRBV24-1
d_gene: TRBD2
abundance: NA
j_gene: TRBJ2-1
CDR3aa: CATSDPGLATEQFF
CDR3nt: TGTGCCACCAGTGACCCGGGACTAGCTACTGAGCAGTTCTTC

v_gene: TRBV5-5
d_gene: NA
abundance: once
j_gene: TRBJ2-7
CDR3aa: CASSLVWAGGEQYF
CDR3nt: TGTGCCAGCAGCTTGGTATGGGCCGGGGGCGAGCAGTACTTC

v_gene: TRBV19
d_gene: TRBD1
abundance: many
j_gene: TRBJ1-2
CDR3aa: CASSTRQGYYGYTF
CDR3nt: TGTGCCAGTAGTACGCGACAGGGATACTATGGCTACACCTTC

v_gene: TRBV5-1
d_gene: TRBD2
abundance: NA
j_gene: TRBJ2-3
CDR3aa: CASSPLAGIIDTQYF
CDR3nt: TGCGCCAGCAGCCCCCTAGCGGGGATTATAGATACGCAGTATTTT

v_gene: TRBV5-6
d_gene: TRBD1
abundance: once
j_gene: TRBJ1-1
CDR3aa: CASSGSQGVGTEAFF
CDR3nt: TGTGCCAGCAGCGGCTCACAGGGGGTGGGCACTGAAGCTTTCTTT

v_gene: TRBV11-1
d_gene: NA
abundance: NA
j_gene: TRBJ2-1
CDR3aa: CASSPKRATSNEQFF
CDR3nt: TGTGCCAGCAGCCCCAAGAGGGCGACTAGCAATGAGCAGTTCTTC

v_gene: TRBV2
d_gene: NA
abundance: NA
j_gene: TRBJ2-2
CDR3aa: CASSEFRGATGELFF
CDR3nt: TGTGCCAGCAGTGAATTCCGGGGGGCAACCGGGGAGCTGTTTTTT

v_gene: TRBV27
d_gene: TRBD1
abundance: few
j_gene: TRBJ2-1
CDR3aa: CASSFVGQGIDEQFF
CDR3nt: TGTGCCAGCAGTTTTGTGGGACAGGGTATCGATGAGCAGTTCTTC

v_gene: TRBV2
d_gene: NA
abundance: NA
j_gene: TRBJ1-3
CDR3aa: CASSDRGATGNTIYF
CDR3nt: TGTGCCAGCAGTGATCGGGGGGCAACTGGAAACACCATATATTTT

v_gene: TRBV30
d_gene: NA
abundance: NA
j_gene: TRBJ2-6
CDR3aa: CAWSPPGVSGANVLTF
CDR3nt: TGTGCCTGGAGTCCCCCCGGGGTCTCTGGGGCCAACGTCCTGACTTTC

v_gene: TRBV3-1/TRBV3-2
d_gene: NA
abundance: NA
j_gene: TRBJ2-1
CDR3aa: CASSQDKAAYNEQFF
CDR3nt: TGTGCCAGCAGCCAAGATAAGGCGGCCTACAATGAGCAGTTCTTC

v_gene: TRBV30
d_gene: NA
abundance: once
j_gene: TRBJ2-7
CDR3aa: CAWRMGLSFSEQYF
CDR3nt: TGTGCCTGGAGAATGGGTCTTAGCTTTAGCGAGCAGTACTTC

v_gene: TRBV13
d_gene: TRBD1
abundance: NA
j_gene: TRBJ2-7
CDR3aa: CASSLGPGQGYYEQYF
CDR3nt: TGTGCCAGCAGCTTAGGCCCGGGACAGGGGTACTACGAGCAGTACTTC